This T cell receptor beta chain is from a study of CD8 T cells in ankylosing spondylitis. General observations from the study: According to the report, clones linked to the disease were significantly enriched in matched synovial fluid samples taken from ankylosing spondylitis patients. Relatively rare in peripheral blood, disease-linked clones were also CD8+. What appeared characteristic of ankylosing spondylitis blood was a TCR beta motif of several highly homologous variants. Certain motif variants had earlier appeared in reactive arthritis synovial fluid and blood.

The CDR3 sequence is 15 residues long. CDR1 and CDR2 from the germline V gene are SGHTA and FQGNSA. The V and J ends lost 5 bases and 5 bases respectively, with 17 bases between them. Each CDR3 protein gets one entry after TCRdb re-called the 5' RACE reads with MiXCR. The sample contains around 320,000 distinct CDR3 sequences, less than 25% of which appear only once. About this clonotype: Antigen: not known.

Source material: blood, either unsorted or a sorted T cell fraction (not recorded which). The V and J genes are TRBV7-2 and TRBJ2-3; the D gene is possibly TRBD1 (6 bases). This sequence was found in a female donor with ankylosing spondylitis or in good health (not recorded which). Here the CDR3 reads CASSQQQGEIDTQYF. CDR3 nucleotides: TGTGCCAGCAGCCAACAACAGGGAGAAATAGATACGCAGTATTTT.